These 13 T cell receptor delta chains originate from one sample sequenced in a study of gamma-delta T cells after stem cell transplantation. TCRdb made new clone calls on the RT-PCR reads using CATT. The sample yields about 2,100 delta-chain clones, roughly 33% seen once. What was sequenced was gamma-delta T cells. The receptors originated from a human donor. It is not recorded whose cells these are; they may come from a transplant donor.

This CDR3 reads CALGELFPYLSVSRIRNTDKLIF. The CDR3 nucleotides are TGTGCTCTTGGGGAACTATTCCCCTACCTCAGCGTCAGCAGGATACGCAACACCGATAAACTCATCTTT. This chain joins TRDV1 and TRDJ1, with TRDD3 matching over 7 bases. This CDR3 is built from 23 residues. Unmatched junction bases numbered 25, after V lost 0 bases and J lost 0 bases. CDR1 and CDR2 (germline): TSWWSYY, QGS.

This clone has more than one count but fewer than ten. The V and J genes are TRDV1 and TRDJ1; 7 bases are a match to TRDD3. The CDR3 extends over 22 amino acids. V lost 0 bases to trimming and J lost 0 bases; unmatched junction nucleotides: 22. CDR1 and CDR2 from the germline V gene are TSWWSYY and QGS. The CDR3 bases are TGTGCTCTTGGGGAACTAGTTGGTTGGTTCCCTCTGCGGGATACTTACACCGATAAACTCATCTTT. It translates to CALGELVGWFPLRDTYTDKLIF.

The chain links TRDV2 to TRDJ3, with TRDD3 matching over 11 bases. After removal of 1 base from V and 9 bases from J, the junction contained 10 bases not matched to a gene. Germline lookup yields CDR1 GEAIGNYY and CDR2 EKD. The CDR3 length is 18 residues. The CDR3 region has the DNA TGTGCCTGTGACACACTGGGGGATAGCTCCCGGGGCACCCGACAGATGTTTTTC. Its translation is CACDTLGDSSRGTRQMFF.

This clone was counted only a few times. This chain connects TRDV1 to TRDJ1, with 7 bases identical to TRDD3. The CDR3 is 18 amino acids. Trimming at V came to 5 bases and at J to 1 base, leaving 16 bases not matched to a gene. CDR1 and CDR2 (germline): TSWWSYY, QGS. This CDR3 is CALGSQRVWGDLTDKLIF. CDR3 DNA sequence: TGTGCTCTTGGGTCTCAACGAGTCTGGGGGGACCTCACCGATAAACTCATCTTT.

In DNA, the CDR3 is TGTGCCTGTGACTCTCTTATCCGCCTATTGGGGGATACGGATGACCCCGATAAACTCATCTTT. Amino acids: CACDSLIRLLGDTDDPDKLIF. The chain recombines TRDV2 with TRDJ1; 11 bases agree with TRDD3. The CDR3 runs 21 residues. Losses at the gene ends were 3 bases for V and 3 bases for J; bases not matched to a gene: 23. Germline CDR1 GEAIGNYY, CDR2 EKD.

The CDR3 coding sequence is TGTGCCTGTGACACCGCATGGGGGATCCCCCCTTCCTGGGACACCCGACAGATGTTTTTC. Its translation is CACDTAWGIPPSWDTRQMFF. This chain joins TRDV2 and TRDJ3, with 8 positions matching TRDD3. Germline V gene data show CDR1 as GEAIGNYY and CDR2 as EKD. With 0 bases clipped from V and 1 base from J, the junction kept 10 bases outside the gene matches. The CDR3 extends over 20 amino acids.

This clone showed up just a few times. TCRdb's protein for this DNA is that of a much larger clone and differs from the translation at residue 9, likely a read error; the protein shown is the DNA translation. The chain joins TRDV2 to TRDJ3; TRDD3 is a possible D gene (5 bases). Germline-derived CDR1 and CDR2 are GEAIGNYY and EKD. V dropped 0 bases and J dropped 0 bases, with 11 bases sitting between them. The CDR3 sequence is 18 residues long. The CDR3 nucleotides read TGTGCCTGTGACACCGGCTGGGATGGCTCCTGGGACACCCGACAGATGTTTTTC. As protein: CACDTGWDGSWDTRQMFF.

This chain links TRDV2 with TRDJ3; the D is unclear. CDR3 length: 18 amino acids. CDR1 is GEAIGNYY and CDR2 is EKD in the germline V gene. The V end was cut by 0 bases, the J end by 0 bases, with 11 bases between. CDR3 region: CACDTVLTSSWDTRQMFF. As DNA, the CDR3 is TGTGCCTGTGACACCGTGCTAACAAGCTCCTGGGACACCCGACAGATGTTTTTC.

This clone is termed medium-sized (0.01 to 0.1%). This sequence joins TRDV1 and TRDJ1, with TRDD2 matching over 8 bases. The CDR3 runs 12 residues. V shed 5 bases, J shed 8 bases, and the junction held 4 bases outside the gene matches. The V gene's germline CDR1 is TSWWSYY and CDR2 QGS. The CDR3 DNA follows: TGTGCTCTTGGGACTTCCTACGGGAAACTCATCTTT. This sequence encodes CALGTSYGKLIF.

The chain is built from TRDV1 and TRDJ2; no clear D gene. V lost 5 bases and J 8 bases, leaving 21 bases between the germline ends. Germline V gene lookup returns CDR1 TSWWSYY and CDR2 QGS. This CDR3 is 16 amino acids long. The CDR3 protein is CALGTRRTIPWAQLFF. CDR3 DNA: TGTGCTCTTGGGACCCGACGTACAATACCGTGGGCACAACTCTTCTTT.

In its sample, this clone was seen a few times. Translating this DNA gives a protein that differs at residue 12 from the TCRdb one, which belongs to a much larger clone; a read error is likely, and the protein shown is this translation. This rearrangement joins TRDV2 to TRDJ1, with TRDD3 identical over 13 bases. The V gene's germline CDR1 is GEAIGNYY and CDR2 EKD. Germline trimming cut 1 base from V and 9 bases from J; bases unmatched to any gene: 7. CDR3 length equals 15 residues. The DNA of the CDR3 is TGTGCCTGTGACACACTGGGGGATACGGTTAATGAACTCATCTTT. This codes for CACDTLGDTVNELIF.

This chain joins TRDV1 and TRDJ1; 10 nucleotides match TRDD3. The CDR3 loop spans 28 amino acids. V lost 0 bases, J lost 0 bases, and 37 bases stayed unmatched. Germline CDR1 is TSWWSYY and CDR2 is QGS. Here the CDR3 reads CALGELPEIPNAFPWGIPTRSYTDKLIF. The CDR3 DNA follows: TGTGCTCTTGGGGAACTCCCGGAGATTCCGAACGCTTTTCCTTGGGGGATACCGACCCGTTCTTACACCGATAAACTCATCTTT.

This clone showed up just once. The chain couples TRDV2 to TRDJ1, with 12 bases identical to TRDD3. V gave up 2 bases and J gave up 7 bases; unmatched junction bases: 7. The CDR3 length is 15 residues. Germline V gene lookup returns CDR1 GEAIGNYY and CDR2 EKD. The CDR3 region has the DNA TGTGCCTGTGACAAGCTGGGGGATACGCCTTTTAAACTCATCTTT. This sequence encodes CACDKLGDTPFKLIF.